Each of the 27 T cell receptor beta chains below was sequenced from the same sample in a study of neurological immune-mediated disorders. MiXCR, applied by TCRdb to the 5' RACE reads, yields one record per CDR3 protein. The table lists about 23,000 distinct CDR3 sequences, about 12% of them singletons, with less than 15% in the top ten. Sequencing was performed on PBMCs. The receptors were sampled from a woman aged 55-75 years with HTLV-1-associated myelopathy (HAM/TSP).

The rearrangement uses TRBV2 and TRBJ2-5, with D tentatively TRBD1 (6 bases). Deletions cut 6 bases from V and 1 base from J, with 6 bases between. Germline loops: CDR1 SNHLY, CDR2 FYNNEI. The CDR3 runs to 12 residues. The CDR3 sequence is CASRTGQETQYF. For the CDR3, the DNA is TGTGCCAGCAGGACAGGCCAAGAGACCCAGTACTTC.

This sequence joins TRBV4-1 and TRBJ2-7; TRBD1 or TRBD2 may be the D gene (5 bases each). CDR1 is MGHRA and CDR2 is YSYEKL in the germline V gene. V shed 0 bases and J shed 7 bases, with 16 bases lying between them. The CDR3 totals 15 residues. The DNA of the CDR3 is TGCGCCAGCAGCCAAGATTCGGCAGGGCCGGGGGAGCAGTACTTC. It yields the protein CASSQDSAGPGEQYF.

The chain employs TRBV6-2 or TRBV6-3 and TRBJ2-7; 13 bases are a match to TRBD2. The CDR3 has 16 residues. With V trimmed by 2 bases and J by 3 bases, 4 bases remained unmatched. The germline gives CDR1 MNHEY, CDR2 SVGEGT. CDR3: CASSYRTSGRFYEQYF. CDR3 bases: TGTGCCAGCAGTTACCGGACTAGCGGGAGATTCTACGAGCAGTACTTC.

The sample holds many counts of this clonotype. The chain joins TRBV6-2 or TRBV6-3 to TRBJ2-2; D is possibly TRBD1 (5 bases). Looked up from germline, CDR1 is MNHEY and CDR2 is SVGEGT. Trimming removed 2 bases at V and 2 bases at J, with 9 bases between. The length of the CDR3 is 15 residues. The CDR3 coding sequence is TGTGCCAGCAGTTACATGGGGCGAAACACCGGGGAGCTGTTTTTT. Protein sequence: CASSYMGRNTGELFF.

Ten or more counts support this clonotype. The chain employs TRBV7-8 and TRBJ1-1; the match to TRBD1 covers 7 bases. CDR1 SGHVS and CDR2 FQNEAQ come from the germline V gene. The CDR3 runs 15 residues. The V gene end was trimmed by 5 bases and the J gene end by 4 bases; junction bases not matched to a gene: 10. The CDR3 region has the DNA TGTGCCAGCAGCGCCCAGGGGGGGGGCGGCACTGAAGCTTTCTTT. The encoded protein is CASSAQGGGGTEAFF.

This clonotype was observed a few times. CDR3 nucleotides: TGTGCCAGCAGCTCCGAGGCGTCTAGTGAGCAGTTCTTC. It translates to CASSSEASSEQFF. The V call is TRBV7-2, the J call TRBJ2-1; D is unresolved. Germline V gene lookup returns CDR1 SGHTA and CDR2 FQGNSA. CDR3 length: 13 residues. The V and J ends lost 4 bases and 9 bases respectively, with 13 bases between them.

This clonotype came up many times. The chain joins TRBV18 to TRBJ2-1, with 8 bases identical to TRBD2. V dropped 3 bases and J dropped 0; count of bases not matched to a gene: 22. CDR3 size: 22 residues. Germline assignment: CDR1 KGHSH and CDR2 LQKENI. DNA of the CDR3: TGTGCCAGCTCACCCAGGTCAGGCGGGGGGAGAACTTCGGCGAACTCCTACAATGAGCAGTTCTTC. It yields the protein CASSPRSGGGRTSANSYNEQFF.

This chain connects TRBV18 to TRBJ1-1; no clear D gene. In germline, CDR1 is KGHSH, CDR2 LQKENI. The V end lost 0 bases, the J end lost 4 bases, and 9 bases lay between the germline ends. The CDR3 runs 14 residues. As DNA, the CDR3 is TGTGCCAGCTCACCACCAAAGGGTCTCACTGAAGCTTTCTTT. Its protein product is CASSPPKGLTEAFF.

This clonotype was seen repeatedly, ten times or more. The chain joins TRBV7-2 to TRBJ1-2; 12 bases agree with TRBD1. V lost 2 bases to trimming and J lost 7 bases; unmatched junction nucleotides: 5. Germline V gives CDR1 SGHTA, CDR2 FQGNSA. The CDR3 runs 15 residues. CDR3 sequence (DNA): TGTGCCAGCAGCTTATATGGGACAGGGGGCCTTGGCTACACCTTC. Amino acid sequence: CASSLYGTGGLGYTF. The full variable domain, rest sourced from reference TRBV7-2 and TRBJ1-2, is GAGVSQSPSNKVTEKGKDVELRCDPISGHTALYWYRQSLGQGLEFLIYFQGNSAPDKSGLPSDRFSAERTGGSVSTLTIQRTQQEDSAVYLCASSLYGTGGLGYTFGSGTRLTVV.

There are many counts of this clonotype. V usage is TRBV20-1 and J usage is TRBJ2-6; possibly TRBD1 for D (5 bases). Germline V gene lookup returns CDR1 DFQATT and CDR2 SNEGSKA (reference sequence). V lost 5 bases to trimming and J lost 0 bases, with 11 bases between them. The CDR3 is made up of 15 amino acids. The CDR3 DNA reads as TGCAGTGCTTATACAGGAAACTCTGGGGCCAACGTCCTGACTTTC. Translating gives CSAYTGNSGANVLTF.

Note on this clonotype: No DNA is shown, since the ends of the CDR3 on it are uncertain; the CDR3 is the one TCRdb lists. This chain connects TRBV5-1 to TRBJ2-5. The germline CDR1 and CDR2 sequences are SGHRS and YFSETQ. With termini counted, the CDR3 has 18 amino acids. The chain's CDR3 is CASSIYLCRVGEEWPQYF.

This clonotype was observed many times. The rearrangement joins TRBV2 to TRBJ2-3, with unresolved D. This CDR3 is 14 amino acids long. Germline V lookup: CDR1 SNHLY, CDR2 FYNNEI. Deletions cut 5 bases from V and 0 bases from J, with 9 bases between. CDR3 bases: TGTGCCAGCAGTAACCTACTTAGCACAGATACGCAGTATTTT. Protein product: CASSNLLSTDTQYF.

This clonotype has a count of ten or more. The rearrangement uses TRBV2 and TRBJ2-2; D perhaps matches TRBD2 (6 bases). This CDR3 spans 15 amino acids. Germline assignment: CDR1 SNHLY and CDR2 FYNNEI. Trimming stripped 4 bases from V and 3 bases from J, with 12 bases between. The CDR3 region has the DNA TGTGCCAGCAGTGGGCAGGGACTCTACACCGGGGAGCTGTTTTTT. Translation: CASSGQGLYTGELFF.

This clonotype was found many times. The genes are TRBV6-5 and TRBJ1-2; D perhaps matches TRBD1 (6 bases). The V and J ends lost 7 bases and 4 bases respectively, with 16 bases between them. Germline CDR1 is MNHEY and CDR2 is SVGAGI. This CDR3 comprises 14 residues. CDR3 residues: CASIARGGPYGYTF. The CDR3 DNA sequence: TGTGCCAGCATCGCCCGGGGGGGCCCCTATGGCTACACCTTC.

In this sample, this clonotype turned up many times. V is TRBV11-2 and J is TRBJ2-3, with 10 bases aligning to TRBD2. The V gene's germline CDR1 is SGHAT and CDR2 FQNNGV. CDR3 length: 16 residues. The J segment lost 5 bases and the V segment lost 2 bases, leaving 7 bases of the junction unmatched. The CDR3 here is CASSLILAGVGDTQYF. CDR3 in DNA: TGTGCCAGCAGCTTAATCCTAGCGGGAGTGGGAGATACGCAGTATTTT.

V usage is TRBV6-2 or TRBV6-3 and J usage is TRBJ1-5; possible D gene TRBD1, 5 bases. The CDR3 is made up of 13 amino acids. The germline V gene encodes CDR1 MNHEY and CDR2 SVGEGT. V was trimmed by 6 bases and J by 1 base, leaving 7 bases between them. The CDR3 protein is CASRWGSNQPQHF. CDR3 coding DNA: TGTGCCAGCAGATGGGGGAGCAATCAGCCCCAGCATTTT.

The chain joins TRBV7-7 to TRBJ2-7, with D possibly matching TRBD2 (5 bases). The CDR3 consists of 16 residues. From germline, CDR1 is SSHAT and CDR2 FNYEAQ (reference sequence). V dropped 5 bases and J dropped 6 bases, with 23 bases sitting between them. CDR3 sequence: CASSPRTGVLGFEQYF. DNA for the CDR3: TGTGCCAGCAGCCCCCGTACCGGGGTCTTGGGGTTCGAGCAGTACTTC. Full variable domain (remainder filled in from reference TRBV7-7 and TRBJ2-7): GAGVSQSPRYKVTKRGQDVTLRCDPISSHATLYWYQQALGQGPEFLTYFNYEAQPDKSGLPSDRFSAERPEGSISTLTIQRTEQRDSAMYRCASSPRTGVLGFEQYFGPGTRLTVT.

This clonotype was detected ten times or more. The chain uses TRBV18 and TRBJ2-5; TRBD1 agrees at 8 bases. V shed 6 bases, J shed 3 bases, and the junction held 3 bases outside the gene matches. Germline V gene sequence: CDR1 KGHSH, CDR2 LQKENI. The CDR3 consists of 13 residues. The CDR3 is CASSGQEEETQYF. The CDR3 nucleotides read TGTGCCAGCTCGGGACAGGAGGAAGAGACCCAGTACTTC.

This clonotype was detected a few times. The DNA is omitted, as the CDR3 cannot be located on it reliably, and the CDR3 follows TCRdb's listing. J is TRBJ1-3 and V is TRBV7-2. Germline V CDR1 and CDR2: SGHTA, FQGNSA. The CDR3 is 24 amino acids long, termini counted. Here the CDR3 reads CASSFYICSARDSAVGTSGNTIYF.

This clonotype was seen at least ten times. The CDR3 sequence is CASSISSGKETQYF. Here the CDR3 DNA reads TGCGCCAGCTCCATCTCTAGCGGAAAAGAGACCCAGTACTTC. The chain carries TRBV5-1 and TRBJ2-5; the match to TRBD2 covers 7 bases. Germline CDR1 reads SGHRS; CDR2 reads YFSETQ. Unmatched junction bases numbered 9, after V lost 7 bases and J lost 3 bases. This CDR3 comprises 14 residues.

As for this clonotype: A much larger clone lies a single base off, so this may be a read error. V and J are TRBV12-3 or TRBV12-4 and TRBJ2-3; D gene unclear. This CDR3 region has 13 residues. V was pared by 9 bases and J by 1 base, with 11 bases between. CDR3 nucleotides: TGTGCCAGAAGGAGCCTCGGCACAGATACGCAGTATTTT. It yields the protein CARRSLGTDTQYF.

In its sample, this clonotype was seen a few times. This chain connects TRBV7-9 to TRBJ2-7, with D perhaps matching TRBD1 (6 bases). The CDR3 has 13 residues. The V end was cut by 5 bases, the J end by 5 bases, with 13 bases between. The germline gives CDR1 SEHNR, CDR2 FQNEAQ (reference sequence). The CDR3 region has the DNA TGTGCCAGCAGCGTCCCCAGGGGTCACGAGCAGTACTTC. Amino acid sequence: CASSVPRGHEQYF.

This chain uses TRBV12-3 or TRBV12-4 with TRBJ1-1; 7 nucleotides agree with TRBD1. Losses at the gene ends were 3 bases for V and 11 bases for J; bases not matched to a gene: 12. The CDR3 consists of 14 residues. CDR3 nucleotide sequence: TGTGCCAGCAGTTTGGGACAGCCGAACAGTGGGGCTTTCTTT. As protein: CASSLGQPNSGAFF.

This clonotype was detected ten times or more. V is TRBV7-9 and J is TRBJ1-2, with D uncertain. This CDR3 is built from 17 residues. Germline V CDR1 and CDR2: SEHNR, FQNEAQ (reference sequence). The V end was cut by 5 bases, the J end by 5 bases, with 24 bases between. The CDR3 loop is CASSPVPPPREEYGYTF. The CDR3 DNA reads as TGTGCCAGCAGCCCTGTGCCGCCGCCGAGGGAAGAGTATGGCTACACCTTC.

The chain combines TRBV7-3 with TRBJ2-1; perhaps TRBD2 as D (6 bases). The CDR3 spans 15 residues. The V end lost 5 bases, the J end lost 8 bases, and 19 bases lay between the germline ends. In germline, CDR1 is SGHTA, CDR2 FQGTGA. CDR3 DNA: TGTGCCAGCAGCATGGGACTCCCTAGTAAGGATGAGCAGTTCTTC. This encodes CASSMGLPSKDEQFF. Supplemented by reference TRBV7-3 and TRBJ2-1, the full variable domain reads GAGVSQTPSNKVTEKGKYVELRCDPISGHTALYWYRQSLGQGPEFLIYFQGTGAADDSGLPNDRFFAVRPEGSVSTLKIQRTERGDSAVYLCASSMGLPSKDEQFFGPGTRLTVL.

This clonotype was observed at least ten times. The chain is built from TRBV11-3 and TRBJ2-5; D may be TRBD2 (6 bases). Germline assignment: CDR1 SGHNT and CDR2 YENEEA. The length of the CDR3 is 15 residues. Trimming pared 1 base from V and 4 bases from J, leaving 13 bases between. This CDR3 is CASSLAIMEGETQYF. The CDR3 DNA reads as TGTGCCAGCAGCTTAGCGATTATGGAGGGAGAGACCCAGTACTTC.

Notes on this clonotype: One junction end disagrees with the germline gene, perhaps due to a read error. The rearrangement uses TRBV3-1 and TRBJ2-5; 7 nucleotides agree with TRBD2. This CDR3 region has 13 residues. CDR1 and CDR2 (germline): LGHDT, YNNKEL (reference sequence). CDR3 nucleotide sequence: TGTGCCAACAGCCAGCTAGCGGAAGAGACCCAGTACTTC. Translation: CANSQLAEETQYF.